Listed below are T cell receptor beta chains from one sample, sequenced in a study of blood T cell repertoires in COVID-19. TCRdb keeps only in-frame clones here, not all; method: immunoSEQ multiplex PCR. The sample carries over 50,000 clones, about 81% recorded once. Input material: peripheral blood. These receptors were taken from an elderly man with acute or convalescent COVID-19. The conserved cysteine and the conserved F or W are not part of the CDR3 here.

V gene: TRBV3-1/TRBV3-2; J gene: TRBJ1-2; CDR3 protein: ASSHADITNYGYT
V gene: TRBV25-1; J gene: TRBJ1-1; CDR3 protein: ASSEYGGRAAF
V gene: TRBV13; J gene: TRBJ2-3; CDR3 protein: ASSHEPTSGSTDTQY
V gene: TRBV27; J gene: TRBJ2-1; CDR3 protein: ASSPIGGSYNEQF
V gene: TRBV14; J gene: TRBJ1-2; CDR3 protein: ASSQWTGWNYGYT
V gene: TRBV11-2; J gene: TRBJ2-5; CDR3 protein: ASSAGTVTETQY
V gene: TRBV20-1; J gene: TRBJ1-4; CDR3 protein: SASIYATNEKLF
V gene: TRBV11-1; J gene: TRBJ2-2; CDR3 protein: ASSLAGTAGTGELF
V gene: TRBV4-3; J gene: TRBJ2-7; CDR3 protein: ASSQDRGYEQY
V gene: TRBV11-2; J gene: TRBJ2-1; CDR3 protein: ASTSGQYNEQF
V gene: TRBV5-1; J gene: TRBJ1-1; CDR3 protein: ASSLSGSIADTEAF
V gene: TRBV28; J gene: TRBJ2-1; CDR3 protein: ASSLTGGGYNEQF
V gene: TRBV30; J gene: TRBJ2-7; CDR3 protein: AWSAGWGREQY
V gene: TRBV5-6; J gene: TRBJ2-7; CDR3 protein: ASSNWGGQVSYEQY